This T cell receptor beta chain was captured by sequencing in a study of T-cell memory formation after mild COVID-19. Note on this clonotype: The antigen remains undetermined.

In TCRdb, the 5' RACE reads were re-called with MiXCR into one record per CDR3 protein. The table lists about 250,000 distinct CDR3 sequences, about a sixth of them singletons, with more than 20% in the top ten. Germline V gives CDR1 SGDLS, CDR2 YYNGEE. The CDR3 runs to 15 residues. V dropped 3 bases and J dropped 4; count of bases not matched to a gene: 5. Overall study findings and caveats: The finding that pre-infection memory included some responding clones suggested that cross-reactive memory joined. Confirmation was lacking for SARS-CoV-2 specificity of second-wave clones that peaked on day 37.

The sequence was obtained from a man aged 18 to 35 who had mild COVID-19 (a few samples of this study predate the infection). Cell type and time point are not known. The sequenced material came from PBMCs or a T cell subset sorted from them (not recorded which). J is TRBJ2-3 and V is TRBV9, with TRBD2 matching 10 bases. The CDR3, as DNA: TGTGCCAGCAGCGCTACTAGCGGGGATCCAGATACGCAGTATTTT. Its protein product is CASSATSGDPDTQYF.